This T cell receptor beta chain emerged from a study of early T cells in non-severe SARS-CoV-2 infection (dated by TCRdb to about 2021). Regarding the study in general: TCR sequencing used bulk RNA from unsorted whole blood, so alpha and beta chains could not be paired. Here is what the overall study found, with its caveats: VDJdb matching was skewed toward anti-spike CD8 responses and likely underestimated virus-specific expansions by missing private and CD4 specificities.

Set within a cohort of healthcare workers in London, UK, this nested case-control study involved weekly PCR testing of nasopharyngeal swabs along with blood sampling. Healthcare workers were recruited between 23 and 31 March 2020, during the week of the UK lockdown, and were followed weekly for up to about 15 weeks. This clonotype turned up a few times. Its antigen target is currently unknown. No base-level quality is on record; no much larger clone is a single base apart. Per the germline V gene (reference sequence), DFQATT is the CDR1 and SNEGSKA is the CDR2. V loses 5 bases, J loses 0 bases, and the germline ends lie 15 bases apart. The CDR3, cysteine through phenylalanine, is 15 amino acids long. Just the 45-base CDR3 DNA is kept, in frame starting at base 1. Libraries came from 5' RACE. Sequencing was performed on a NextSeq 500. To correct for sequencing error and PCR bias, the TCR library protocol tagged individual cDNA molecules with unique molecular identifiers. Both TCR alpha and beta chains were sequenced, and tight co-correlation was observed between alpha and beta sequence abundances in each sample. The authors processed their data as follows. V gene, J gene and CDR3 annotation of TCR sequences was performed with Decombinator V4. TCRs were defined as expanded if a significant change between any two time points was detected under a Poisson model with p below 0.0001. TCR abundances were normalised to the total number of TCRs sequenced per sample and expressed as counts per million. MAIT TCRs were defined by TRAV1-2 paired with TRAJ12, TRAJ20 or TRAJ33, and iNKT TCRs by TRAV10 paired with TRAJ18. VDJdb, accessed 1 November 2021, was searched for CMV, EBV and SARS-CoV-2 annotated TCRs, with TCRs annotated for multiple antigens excluded. The public reads were quality trimmed at Q25 with fastp and then assembled into clones with MiXCR by TCRdb, keeping productive beta chains. Merged by CDR3 protein, the rows form single entries marked with the most common genes and DNA. For this entry, the V and J calls and clone size follow TCRdb and not the study's own pipeline. The sample profile shows approximately 69,000 distinct CDR3 sequences; more than 9.5% of them were found once. The ten largest clones add up to approximately 5% of the sample.

The V gene is TRBV20-1 and the J gene is TRBJ2-3; matching of 6 bases hints at TRBD2 as the D gene. The sample here was whole blood, taken at baseline. The sequence was obtained from an adult who was a healthcare worker with PCR-confirmed SARS-CoV-2 infection or an uninfected control (not recorded which). The CDR3 protein: CSAYTDGTSTDTQYF. The nucleotides are TGCAGTGCTTACACTGACGGGACTAGCACAGATACGCAGTATTTT.